The source of this TCR beta chain is a study of cytomegalovirus exposure and HLA in healthy donors. Study observations and caveats: Sequence variants that were highly shared formed a cluster that was likely a sequencing artifact.

Primers: 60 Vbeta forward and 13 Jbeta reverse. The protocol was immunoSEQ multiplex PCR, while the TCRdb copy is restricted to in-frame clones and leaves out a portion. The sample holds 120,000 or so clones, 17% seen once. Remarks on this clone: What it binds is not known.

The CDR3 length is 11 residues. V dropped 1 base and J dropped 6 bases, with 5 bases sitting between them. The germline V gene encodes CDR1 DFQATT and CDR2 SNEGSKA (reference sequence). The chain links TRBV20-1 to TRBJ2-3; D remains ambiguous. The sample consisted of PBMCs. This sequence was found in a female donor in good health and CMV-seropositive. CDR3 in DNA: TGCAGTGCTAGAGTATCGGATACGCAGTATTTT. Residues: CSARVSDTQYF.